What follows are 14 T cell receptor beta chains derived from one specimen sequenced in a study of CD8 T cells in ankylosing spondylitis. TCRdb fed the 5' RACE reads into MiXCR, producing one record per CDR3 protein. The sample carries just over 300,000 distinct CDR3 sequences, more than 20% recorded once. Sample: blood, either unsorted or a sorted T cell fraction (not recorded which). The receptors come from a female donor with ankylosing spondylitis or in good health (not recorded which).

This sequence joins TRBV6-2 or TRBV6-3 and TRBJ2-5; D may correspond to TRBD1 or TRBD2 (5 bases each). Looked up from germline, CDR1 is MNHEY and CDR2 is SVGEGT. The CDR3 loop spans 15 amino acids. Trimming cost V 7 bases and J 4 bases, with 19 bases left between them. In DNA, the CDR3 is TGTGCCAGCATCACCTATGGCCGGGGACGAGAGACCCAGTACTTC. Translation gives CASITYGRGRETQYF.

The rearrangement uses TRBV12-5 and TRBJ2-3; TRBD1 aligns across 8 bases. The CDR3 spans 16 residues. Germline CDR1 and CDR2: LGHNT and FRNRAP. V was clipped by 4 bases and J by 0 bases; unmatched bases: 6. DNA for the CDR3: TGTGCTAGTGGTTCCCCGACAGGGGATAGCACAGATACGCAGTATTTT. Translating gives CASGSPTGDSTDTQYF. Drawing the rest from reference TRBV12-5 and TRBJ2-3, the complete variable domain is DARVTQTPRHKVTEMGQEVTMRCQPILGHNTVFWYRQTMMQGLELLAYFRNRAPLDDSGMPKDRFSAEMPDATLATLKIQPSEPRDSAVYFCASGSPTGDSTDTQYFGPGTRLTVL.

This clonotype turned up a few times. This sequence joins TRBV11-2 and TRBJ2-2; 8 bases are a match to TRBD2. CDR3 length equals 19 residues. V was pared by 1 base and J by 5 bases, with 15 bases of the junction left unmatched. CDR1 and CDR2 from the germline V gene are SGHAT and FQNNGV. CDR3 loop: CASSLGMGAGGRKTGELFF. In nucleotides, the CDR3 is TGTGCCAGCAGCTTAGGGATGGGGGCGGGAGGCCGAAAAACCGGGGAGCTGTTTTTT.

V and J are TRBV7-3 and TRBJ2-1; TRBD2 aligns across 9 bases. CDR1 and CDR2 from the germline V gene are SGHTA and FQGTGA. Trimming cost V 6 bases and J 9 bases; bases outside gene matches: 12. This CDR3 has 15 amino acids. For the CDR3, the DNA is TGTGCCAGCAGGGGTTTCATAGCGGGAGCGAGTGAGCAGTTCTTC. Amino acids: CASRGFIAGASEQFF. The full variable domain, rest sourced from reference TRBV7-3 and TRBJ2-1, is GAGVSQTPSNKVTEKGKYVELRCDPISGHTALYWYRQSLGQGPEFLIYFQGTGAADDSGLPNDRFFAVRPEGSVSTLKIQRTERGDSAVYLCASRGFIAGASEQFFGPGTRLTVL.

The chain employs TRBV12-3 or TRBV12-4 and TRBJ1-6; TRBD1 might be the D (6 bases). This CDR3 comprises 14 residues. Trimming took 5 bases from V and 10 from J, leaving 15 bases between them. The CDR3 loop reads CASSLRTVMSPLHF. CDR3 DNA sequence: TGTGCCAGCAGTCTCAGGACAGTGATGTCACCCCTCCACTTT.

The gene calls are TRBV27 and TRBJ2-2; D not resolved. CDR3 size: 13 residues. The V gene's germline CDR1 is MNHEY and CDR2 SMNVEV (reference sequence). Trimming shortened V by 4 bases and J by 7 bases, and 10 bases separated the two germline ends. The CDR3 loop is CASSSQIFGELFF. CDR3 nucleotides: TGTGCCAGCAGTTCCCAGATATTCGGGGAGCTGTTTTTT.

This clonotype was detected only a few times. The V call is TRBV15, the J call TRBJ2-2; D remains ambiguous. This CDR3 spans 13 amino acids. The germline V gene has CDR1 LNHNV and CDR2 YYDKDF (reference sequence). The V end lost 0 bases, the J end lost 6 bases, and 5 bases lay between the germline ends. The CDR3 protein is CATSRDLAGELFF. Here the CDR3 DNA reads TGTGCCACCAGCAGAGATCTGGCCGGGGAGCTGTTTTTT.

In its sample, this clonotype was seen a few times. The CDR3 DNA follows: TGTGCCAGCAGCTTAGGGGGATTAGCGGCGTCCTACAATGAGCAGTTCTTC. This codes for CASSLGGLAASYNEQFF. J is TRBJ2-1 and V is TRBV7-9; D perhaps matches TRBD2 (6 bases). Germline CDR1 SEHNR, CDR2 FQNEAQ (reference sequence). V lost 1 base and J lost 1, with 14 bases in between. The CDR3 consists of 17 residues. Supplemented by reference TRBV7-9 and TRBJ2-1, the full variable domain reads DTGVSQNPRHKITKRGQNVTFRCDPISEHNRLYWYRQTLGQGPEFLTYFQNEAQLEKSRLLSDRFSAERPKGSFSTLEIQRTEQGDSAMYLCASSLGGLAASYNEQFFGPGTRLTVL.

The rearrangement joins TRBV5-1 to TRBJ2-4, with a possible D match to TRBD2 (5 bases). Looked up from germline, CDR1 is SGHRS and CDR2 is YFSETQ. V lost 2 bases and J lost 0, with 6 bases in between. CDR3 length: 14 amino acids. CDR3 sequence: CASSFEGAKNIQYF. The CDR3 DNA reads TGCGCCAGCAGCTTTGAGGGAGCCAAAAACATTCAGTACTTC.

This clonotype has a handful of counts. The chain recombines TRBV7-3 with TRBJ1-1; D gene uncertain. There are 16 residues in the CDR3. Trimming shortened V by 2 bases and J by 1 base, and 14 bases separated the two germline ends. Germline loops: CDR1 SGHTA, CDR2 FQGTGA. CDR3 nucleotide sequence: TGTGCCAGCAGCTTAGTTGGTGGAAGCCCGAACACTGAAGCTTTCTTT. It is translated as CASSLVGGSPNTEAFF.

This clonotype was picked up many times. This chain connects TRBV9 to TRBJ2-1, with D maybe TRBD1 (8 bases). The germline gives CDR1 SGDLS, CDR2 YYNGEE. The CDR3 runs to 19 residues. Trimming left V 4 bases short and J 3 bases short, with 26 bases between. CDR3 residues: CASSIHDRGRASGYNEQFF. The CDR3, as DNA: TGTGCCAGCAGCATCCACGACAGGGGTAGGGCTAGCGGCTACAATGAGCAGTTCTTC.

The CDR3 nucleotides read TGTGCCAGCAGTTTGTCCTTCTCCTACGAGCAGTACTTC. Amino acid sequence: CASSLSFSYEQYF. The J gene is TRBJ2-7, the V gene TRBV12-3 or TRBV12-4, with no clear D. The CDR3 extends over 13 amino acids. V gave up 3 bases and J gave up 0 bases, with 6 bases separating them.

The chain combines TRBV6-5 with TRBJ2-1, with no clear D. Germline assignment: CDR1 MNHEY and CDR2 SVGAGI. V lost 3 bases and J lost 6, with 12 bases in between. The CDR3 has 14 residues. The CDR3 region has the DNA TGTGCCAGCAGTTATTCCCCCTATAGCAATGAGCAGTTCTTC. Translating it yields CASSYSPYSNEQFF.

The chain couples TRBV6-5 to TRBJ2-1, with D tentatively TRBD1 or TRBD2 (6 bases each). Germline V gene sequence: CDR1 MNHEY, CDR2 SVGAGI. Trimming took 4 bases from V and 5 from J, leaving 12 bases between them. The CDR3 sequence is 14 residues long. The CDR3 region has the DNA TGTGCCAGCAGTTGGGGGGCGTCGGACAATGAGCAGTTCTTC. It encodes CASSWGASDNEQFF.